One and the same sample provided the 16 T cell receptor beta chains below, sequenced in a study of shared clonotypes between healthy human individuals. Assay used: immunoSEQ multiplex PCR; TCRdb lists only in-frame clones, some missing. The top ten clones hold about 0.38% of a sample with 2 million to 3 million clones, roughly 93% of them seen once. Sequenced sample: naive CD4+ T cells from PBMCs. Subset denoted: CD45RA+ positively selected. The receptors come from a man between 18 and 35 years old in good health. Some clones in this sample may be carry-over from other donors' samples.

This CDR3 reads CASSWGQVEDTQYF. DNA for the CDR3: TGTGCCAGCAGTTGGGGACAGGTGGAAGATACGCAGTATTTT. The chain carries TRBV6-5 and TRBJ2-3; TRBD1 aligns across 8 bases. J gave up 5 bases and V 4 bases, and 5 bases lay outside the gene matches. CDR3 size: 14 residues. Germline lookup yields CDR1 MNHEY and CDR2 SVGAGI.

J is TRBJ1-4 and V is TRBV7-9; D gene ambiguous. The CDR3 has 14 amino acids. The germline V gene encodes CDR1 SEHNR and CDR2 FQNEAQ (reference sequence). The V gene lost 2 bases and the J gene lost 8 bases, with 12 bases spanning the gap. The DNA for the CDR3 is TGTGCCAGCAGCTTAAGGTCGGGTGTAGAAAAACTGTTTTTT. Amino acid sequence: CASSLRSGVEKLFF. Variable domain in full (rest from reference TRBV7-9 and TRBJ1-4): DTGVSQNPRHKITKRGQNVTFRCDPISEHNRLYWYRQTLGQGPEFLTYFQNEAQLEKSRLLSDRFSAERPKGSFSTLEIQRTEQGDSAMYLCASSLRSGVEKLFFGSGTQLSVL.

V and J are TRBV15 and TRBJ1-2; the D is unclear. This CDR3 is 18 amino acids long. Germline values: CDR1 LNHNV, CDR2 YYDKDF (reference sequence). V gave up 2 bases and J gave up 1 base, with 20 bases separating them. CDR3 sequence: CATSRPLLRVGGNYGYTF. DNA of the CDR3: TGTGCCACCAGCAGACCCCTTTTGAGGGTGGGAGGTAACTATGGCTACACCTTC.

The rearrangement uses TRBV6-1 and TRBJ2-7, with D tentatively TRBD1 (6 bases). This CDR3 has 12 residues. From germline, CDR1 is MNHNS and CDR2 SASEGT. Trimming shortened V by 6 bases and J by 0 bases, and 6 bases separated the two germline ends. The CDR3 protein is CASRGHSYEQYF. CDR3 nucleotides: TGTGCCAGCAGGGGACACTCCTACGAGCAGTACTTC.

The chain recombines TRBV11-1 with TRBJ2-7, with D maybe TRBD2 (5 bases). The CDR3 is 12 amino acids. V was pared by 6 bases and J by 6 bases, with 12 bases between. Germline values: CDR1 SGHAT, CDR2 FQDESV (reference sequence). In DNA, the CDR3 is TGTGCCAGCAGGGGAGATAAGATCGAGCAGTACTTC. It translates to CASRGDKIEQYF.

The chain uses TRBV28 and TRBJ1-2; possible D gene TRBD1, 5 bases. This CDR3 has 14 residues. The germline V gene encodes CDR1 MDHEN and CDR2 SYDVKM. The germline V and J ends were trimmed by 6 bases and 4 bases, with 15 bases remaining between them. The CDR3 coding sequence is TGTGCCAGCAGGCAGGGAACCCCCCTCTATGGCTACACCTTC. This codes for CASRQGTPLYGYTF.

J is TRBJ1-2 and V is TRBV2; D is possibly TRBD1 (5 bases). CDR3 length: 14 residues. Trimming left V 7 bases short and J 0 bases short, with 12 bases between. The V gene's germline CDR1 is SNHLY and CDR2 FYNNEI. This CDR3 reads CASTSQGANYGYTF. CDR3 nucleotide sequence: TGTGCCAGCACTTCCCAGGGAGCTAACTATGGCTACACCTTC.

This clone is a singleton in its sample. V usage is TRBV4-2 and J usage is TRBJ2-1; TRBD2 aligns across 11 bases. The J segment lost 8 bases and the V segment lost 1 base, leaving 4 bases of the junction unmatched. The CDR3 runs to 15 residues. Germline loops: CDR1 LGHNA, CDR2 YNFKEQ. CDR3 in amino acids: CASSQVAGGRDEQFF. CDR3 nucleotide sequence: TGTGCCAGCAGCCAAGTAGCGGGAGGGCGCGATGAGCAGTTCTTC.

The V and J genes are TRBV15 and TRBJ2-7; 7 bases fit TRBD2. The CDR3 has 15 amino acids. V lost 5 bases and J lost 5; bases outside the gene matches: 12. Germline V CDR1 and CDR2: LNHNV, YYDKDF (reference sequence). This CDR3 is CATSPGGRVVNEQYF. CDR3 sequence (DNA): TGTGCCACCAGCCCCGGTGGGAGGGTTGTCAACGAGCAGTACTTC.

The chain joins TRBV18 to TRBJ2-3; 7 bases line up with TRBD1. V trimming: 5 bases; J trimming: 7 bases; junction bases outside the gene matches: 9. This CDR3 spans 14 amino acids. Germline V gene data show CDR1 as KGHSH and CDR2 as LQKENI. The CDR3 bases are TGTGCCAGCTCATCAGGGGAACAGGGGCATACGCAGTATTTT. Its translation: CASSSGEQGHTQYF.

The CDR3 nucleotides are TGTGCCAGCAGTGAAATGATCGCGGGAGTTCGCAATGAGCAGTTCTTC. Residues: CASSEMIAGVRNEQFF. The rearrangement links TRBV6-1 to TRBJ2-1, with 7 bases lining up with TRBD2. Germline CDR1 is MNHNS and CDR2 is SASEGT. Losses at the gene ends were 2 bases for V and 6 bases for J; bases not matched to a gene: 10. This CDR3 region has 16 residues.

CDR3 region: CASSYTGAYQETQYF. CDR3 in DNA: TGCGCCAGCAGTTACACGGGAGCTTACCAAGAGACCCAGTACTTC. This chain connects TRBV5-1 to TRBJ2-5, with D possibly being TRBD2 (6 bases). The CDR3 extends over 15 amino acids. Per germline, CDR1 SGHRS and CDR2 YFSETQ. Trimming stripped 5 bases from V and 0 bases from J, with 14 bases between.

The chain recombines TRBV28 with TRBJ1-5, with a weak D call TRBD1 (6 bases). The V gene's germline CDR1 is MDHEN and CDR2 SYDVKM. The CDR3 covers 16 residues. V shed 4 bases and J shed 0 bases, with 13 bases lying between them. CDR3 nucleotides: TGTGCCAGCAGTTGGGGGGCCCTGTATAGCAATCAGCCCCAGCATTTT. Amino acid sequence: CASSWGALYSNQPQHF.

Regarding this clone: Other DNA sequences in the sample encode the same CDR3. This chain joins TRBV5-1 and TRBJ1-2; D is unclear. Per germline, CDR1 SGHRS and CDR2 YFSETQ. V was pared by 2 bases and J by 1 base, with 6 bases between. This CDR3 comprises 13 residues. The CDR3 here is CASSLGVNYGYTF. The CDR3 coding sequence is TGCGCCAGCAGCTTAGGAGTTAACTATGGCTACACCTTC. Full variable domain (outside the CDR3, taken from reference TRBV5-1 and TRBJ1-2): KAGVTQTPRYLIKTRGQQVTLSCSPISGHRSVSWYQQTPGQGLQFLFEYFSETQRNKGNFPGRFSGRQFSNSRSEMNVSTLELGDSALYLCASSLGVNYGYTFGSGTRLTVV.

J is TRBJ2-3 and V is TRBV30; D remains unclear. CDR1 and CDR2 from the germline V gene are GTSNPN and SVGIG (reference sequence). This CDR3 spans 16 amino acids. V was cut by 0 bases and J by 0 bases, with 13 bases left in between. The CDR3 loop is CAWSVDSASSTDTQYF. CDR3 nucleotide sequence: TGTGCCTGGAGTGTAGATTCTGCTTCTAGCACAGATACGCAGTATTTT.

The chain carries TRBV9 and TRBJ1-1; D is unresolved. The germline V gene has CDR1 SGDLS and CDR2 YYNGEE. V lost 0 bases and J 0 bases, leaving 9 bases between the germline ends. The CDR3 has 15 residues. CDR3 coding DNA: TGTGCCAGCAGCGTAGGCGGCAGGATGAACACTGAAGCTTTCTTT. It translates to CASSVGGRMNTEAFF.